This TCR beta chain came from a study of T cell responses to AZD1222 COVID-19 vaccine. From germline, CDR1 is SNHLY and CDR2 FYNNEI. V trimming: 10 bases; J trimming: 3 bases; junction bases outside the gene matches: 3. This CDR3 spans 13 amino acids. This clone was counted a single time. TCRdb's copy holds only in-frame clones and misses some; the assay was immunoSEQ multiplex PCR. The sample records under 150,000 clones, roughly 91% being singletons. Sequences were derived from peripheral blood, sampled on day 0 of AZD1222 vaccination. This sequence joins TRBV2 and TRBJ2-2, with 9 bases fitting TRBD1. This clonotype originated in an adult in good health. DNA of the CDR3: TGTGCCACAGGGACAGGGTACACCGGGGAGCTGTTTTTT. Translation: CATGTGYTGELFF.